This T cell receptor (beta chain) came from a study of blood T cell repertoires in COVID-19. Across the study: PBMCs, B-cell-depleted T cells, or T cells provided the cDNA or gDNA that made up the material.

Trimming removed 6 bases from V and 6 bases from J; junction bases left unmatched: 6. CDR1 is MDHEN, CDR2 SYDVKM, per germline. The CDR3 is made up of 14 amino acids. In the case of this clone: Within the sample, other DNA sequences also encode this same CDR3.

In the authors' workflow: Counts of nucleated cells, estimated from reference gene primer amplification, were obtained. Generated by immunoSEQ multiplex PCR, the TCRdb table keeps only in-frame clones and is missing some. V and J calls and clone size are given by that table; D and trimming were obtained from the DNA. The data hold roughly 380,000 clones, with around nine tenths observed a single time. The J gene is TRBJ1-5, the V gene TRBV28, with 9 bases aligning to TRBD1. Sequences were obtained from peripheral blood. The clonotype comes from a woman aged 55-75 years with COVID-19, enrolled during active disease. The CDR3 coding sequence is TGTGCCAGCAGGGCGGGACAGGGAGGTCAGCCCCAGCATTTT. Translated: CASRAGQGGQPQHF.